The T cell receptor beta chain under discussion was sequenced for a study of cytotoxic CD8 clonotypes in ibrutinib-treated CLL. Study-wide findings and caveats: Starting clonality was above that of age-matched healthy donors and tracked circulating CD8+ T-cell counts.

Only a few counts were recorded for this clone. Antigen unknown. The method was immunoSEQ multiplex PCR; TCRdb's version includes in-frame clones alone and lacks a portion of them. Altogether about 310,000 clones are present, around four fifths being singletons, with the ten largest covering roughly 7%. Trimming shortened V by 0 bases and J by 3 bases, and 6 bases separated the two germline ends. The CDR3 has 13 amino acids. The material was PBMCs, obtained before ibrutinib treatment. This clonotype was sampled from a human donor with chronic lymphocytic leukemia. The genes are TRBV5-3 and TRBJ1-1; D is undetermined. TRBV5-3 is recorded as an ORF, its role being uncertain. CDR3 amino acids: CARSLGRYTEAFF. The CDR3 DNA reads TGTGCCAGAAGCTTGGGACGCTACACTGAAGCTTTCTTT.